This entry lists 32 T cell receptor beta chains sequenced from one sample in a study of identical twins. TCRdb fed the 5' RACE reads into MiXCR, producing one record per CDR3 protein. The table lists about 720,000 distinct CDR3 sequences, around a sixth of them singletons. A further study also used this sample, focusing on T cells expressing NK-cell markers.

Sequenced material: PBMCs. These receptors were obtained from a young woman in good health.

This clonotype was seen just once. V is TRBV6-1 and J is TRBJ2-1, with D possibly matching TRBD2 (6 bases). V lost 5 bases, J lost 6 bases, and 14 bases lay in between. This CDR3 is 14 amino acids long. Germline V gene sequence: CDR1 MNHNS, CDR2 SASEGT. CDR3 amino acids: CASSKKGGGNEQFF. CDR3 in DNA: TGTGCCAGCAGTAAAAAGGGAGGCGGCAATGAGCAGTTCTTC.

This clonotype was recorded a few times. V is TRBV7-3 and J is TRBJ2-5, with 15 bases fitting TRBD2. There are 16 residues in the CDR3. J gave up 4 bases and V 2 bases, and 2 bases lay outside the gene matches. Germline CDR1 SGHTA, CDR2 FQGTGA. CDR3 DNA: TGTGCCAGCAGCTTACCGGGACTAGCGGGGGGAGAGACCCAGTACTTC. Amino acids: CASSLPGLAGGETQYF.

The sample holds a few counts of this clonotype. This sequence joins TRBV10-3 and TRBJ2-3; D possibly corresponds to TRBD2 (6 bases). The CDR3 has 12 amino acids. Germline assignment: CDR1 ENHRY and CDR2 SYGVKD. V lost 10 bases to trimming and J lost 8 bases, with 16 bases between them. As DNA, the CDR3 is TGTGCCACCCACGGGACTCAGGGTACGCAGTATTTT. Protein: CATHGTQGTQYF.

Turning to this clonotype: A much larger clone differs by one base, so this may be a read error. This chain links TRBV12-3 or TRBV12-4 with TRBJ1-2; no clear D gene. The CDR3 consists of 13 residues. Trimming left V 2 bases short and J 0 bases short, with 4 bases between. The CDR3 protein is CASSLPANYGYTF. CDR3 nucleotide sequence: TGTGCCAGCAGTTTACCAGCTAACTATGGCTACACCTTC.

This clonotype was picked up a small number of times. This CDR3 reads CATSRGGELFF. CDR3 bases: TGTGCCACCAGCAGAGGTGGGGAGCTGTTTTTT. This chain uses TRBV15 with TRBJ2-2; D unclear. Trimming shortened V by 1 base and J by 8 bases, and 2 bases separated the two germline ends. The germline CDR1 and CDR2 sequences are LNHNV and YYDKDF (reference sequence). The CDR3 contains 11 residues. The full variable domain, with the rest looked up from reference TRBV15 and TRBJ2-2, is DAMVIQNPRYQVTQFGKPVTLSCSQTLNHNVMYWYQQKSSQAPKLLFHYYDKDFNNEADTPDNFQSRRPNTSFCFLDIRSPGLGDTAMYLCATSRGGELFFGEGSRLTVL.

The rearrangement uses TRBV6-5 and TRBJ2-5; 10 bases map to TRBD2. This CDR3 spans 17 amino acids. CDR1 and CDR2 (germline): MNHEY, SVGAGI. Trimming cost V 2 bases and J 5 bases; bases outside gene matches: 11. The CDR3 DNA follows: TGTGCCAGCAGTTACCGAACTTTAGCGGGAGGTTTGGAGACCCAGTACTTC. Its protein product is CASSYRTLAGGLETQYF.

This clonotype has just a few counts. The chain uses TRBV5-1 and TRBJ2-4, with a tentative D call TRBD2 (6 bases). Germline V lookup: CDR1 SGHRS, CDR2 YFSETQ. This CDR3 has 15 residues. The V end was cut by 0 bases, the J end by 3 bases, with 10 bases between. The CDR3 spells CASSLDAGIKNIQYF. CDR3 coding DNA: TGCGCCAGCAGCTTGGACGCGGGGATCAAAAACATTCAGTACTTC.

This clonotype came up a few times. The genes are TRBV20-1 and TRBJ2-7, with 14 bases identical to TRBD2. V trimming: 5 bases; J trimming: 4 bases; junction bases outside the gene matches: 1. This CDR3 contains 13 residues. Germline CDR1 reads DFQATT; CDR2 reads SNEGSKA (reference sequence). CDR3 loop: CSAGTSGRYEQYF. CDR3 DNA: TGCAGTGCTGGGACTAGCGGGAGATACGAGCAGTACTTC.

This clonotype came up a few times. The chain employs TRBV7-2 and TRBJ2-1; D is unresolved. The CDR3 loop spans 15 amino acids. Germline values: CDR1 SGHTA, CDR2 FQGNSA. V shed 0 bases and J shed 4 bases, with 10 bases lying between them. The CDR3 region is CASSLASTSYNEQFF. CDR3 nucleotide sequence: TGTGCCAGCAGCTTAGCATCCACCTCATACAATGAGCAGTTCTTC.

The chain uses TRBV29-1 and TRBJ1-2; no reliable D call. Germline V gene sequence: CDR1 SQVTM, CDR2 ANQGSEA. V was pared by 4 bases and J by 13 bases, with 7 bases between. The CDR3 totals 8 residues. CDR3 residues: CSVGAPTF. CDR3 DNA: TGCAGCGTTGGGGCTCCCACCTTC.

This clonotype turned up a few times. The V call is TRBV12-3 or TRBV12-4, the J call TRBJ1-1; D ambiguous. V was cut by 8 bases and J by 7 bases, with 8 bases left in between. The CDR3 extends over 10 amino acids. The CDR3 nucleotides are TGTGCCAGCGGTGACGGTGAAGCTTTCTTT. It specifies CASGDGEAFF.

Only a few counts were recorded for this clonotype. This chain joins TRBV6-1 and TRBJ1-5, with D maybe TRBD1 (5 bases). Germline lookup yields CDR1 MNHNS and CDR2 SASEGT. CDR3 length equals 13 residues. The ends were cut back, 7 bases at V and 4 bases at J, with 11 bases in the middle. The CDR3 nucleotides read TGTGCCAGCAATCAGGGTTGGAATCAGCCCCAGCATTTT. Its translation is CASNQGWNQPQHF.

The J gene is TRBJ2-1, the V gene TRBV24-1; D gene uncertain. In germline, CDR1 is KGHDR, CDR2 SFDVKD. Trimming took off 3 bases at V and 2 bases at J, with 10 bases between the two ends. This CDR3 has 15 amino acids. The CDR3 here is CATSDASATYNEQFF. CDR3 DNA: TGTGCCACCAGTGATGCCAGCGCAACCTACAATGAGCAGTTCTTC.

This clonotype was found a few times. The V gene is TRBV7-9, the J gene TRBJ2-1; TRBD2 matches 12 bases. The V gene end was trimmed by 3 bases and the J gene end by 6 bases; junction bases not matched to a gene: 6. CDR3 length: 16 residues. Germline assignment: CDR1 SEHNR and CDR2 FQNEAQ (reference sequence). The CDR3 region is CASSLALAGGSNEQFF. In DNA, the CDR3 is TGTGCCAGCAGCTTGGCCCTAGCGGGAGGGTCCAATGAGCAGTTCTTC.

The rearrangement joins TRBV18 to TRBJ2-5; 8 nucleotides agree with TRBD1. The CDR3 consists of 13 residues. CDR1 and CDR2 from the germline V gene are KGHSH and LQKENI. The V segment lost 11 bases and the J segment 5 bases; nucleotides outside the gene matches: 10. CDR3 sequence: CAGGTGIEETQYF. The CDR3 DNA follows: TGTGCCGGGGGGACAGGAATTGAGGAGACCCAGTACTTC.

In its sample, this clonotype was seen many times. The chain is built from TRBV12-3 or TRBV12-4 and TRBJ1-3; D is unresolved. V lost 11 bases and J 2 bases, leaving 13 bases between the germline ends. The CDR3 is 13 residues long. CDR3 sequence: CAAGNSAGNTIYF. CDR3 bases: TGTGCCGCTGGGAATTCGGCTGGAAACACCATATATTTT.

The V gene is TRBV25-1, the J gene TRBJ2-3, with TRBD2 matching 11 bases. There are 16 residues in the CDR3. Germline lookup yields CDR1 MGHDK and CDR2 SYGVNS. Unmatched junction bases numbered 5, after V lost 1 base and J lost 5 bases. Written as DNA, the CDR3 is TGTGCCAGCAGTGAATGGCTAGCGGGGGGCAGAGATACGCAGTATTTT. Encoded protein: CASSEWLAGGRDTQYF. Supplemented by reference TRBV25-1 and TRBJ2-3, the full variable domain reads EADIYQTPRYLVIGTGKKITLECSQTMGHDKMYWYQQDPGMELHLIHYSYGVNSTEKGDLSSESTVSRIRTEHFPLTLESARPSHTSQYLCASSEWLAGGRDTQYFGPGTRLTVL.

This clonotype was counted a few times. The V call is TRBV12-3 or TRBV12-4, the J call TRBJ2-3, with D unclear. CDR3 length: 12 residues. The V and J ends lost 7 bases and 4 bases respectively, with 9 bases between them. For the CDR3, the DNA is TGTGCCAGCACCATAAGGGCAGATACGCAGTATTTT. Residues: CASTIRADTQYF.

This chain connects TRBV29-1 to TRBJ2-5, with D perhaps assigned TRBD1 or TRBD2 (6 bases each). CDR1 SQVTM and CDR2 ANQGSEA come from the germline V gene. The CDR3 totals 15 residues. Trimming removed 3 bases from V and 5 bases from J, with 19 bases in between. CDR3 loop: CSVDSALAQGETQYF. In DNA, the CDR3 is TGCAGCGTTGACTCCGCCCTAGCGCAGGGGGAGACCCAGTACTTC.

This clonotype showed up just a few times. This chain joins TRBV6-2 or TRBV6-3 and TRBJ2-1; 9 nucleotides align to TRBD2. Germline lookup yields CDR1 MNHEY and CDR2 SVGEGT. The CDR3 is 15 amino acids. Unmatched junction bases numbered 6, after V lost 1 base and J lost 8 bases. The CDR3 nucleotides are TGTGCCAGCAGTTACTATCGAGCGGGGGGAGATGAGCAGTTCTTC. It yields the protein CASSYYRAGGDEQFF.

V gene TRBV5-1 combines with J gene TRBJ2-1, with D uncertain. Trimming removed 0 bases from V and 5 bases from J, with 15 bases in between. Germline CDR1 is SGHRS and CDR2 is YFSETQ. There are 16 residues in the CDR3. The CDR3 is CASSLVGAALNNEQFF. CDR3 nucleotide sequence: TGCGCCAGCAGCTTGGTGGGCGCAGCCTTAAACAATGAGCAGTTCTTC.

This clonotype was observed a handful of times. The CDR3 bases are TGTGCCATCAGTGAGAGCTCAGGATTCCCCTCCTACAATGAGCAGTTCTTC. Translating gives CAISESSGFPSYNEQFF. This chain connects TRBV10-3 to TRBJ2-1; no definite D call. CDR3 length equals 17 residues. Trimming shortened V by 2 bases and J by 0 bases, and 14 bases separated the two germline ends. Germline-derived CDR1 and CDR2 are ENHRY and SYGVKD.

The chain joins TRBV4-3 to TRBJ2-2, with D maybe TRBD2 (5 bases). Trimming took 0 bases from V and 5 from J, leaving 13 bases between them. CDR3 length equals 16 residues. In germline, CDR1 is LGHNA, CDR2 YSLEER. This chain's CDR3 is CASSQDRRDETGELFF. The CDR3 nucleotides read TGCGCCAGCAGCCAAGATCGACGGGATGAGACCGGGGAGCTGTTTTTT.

This chain links TRBV20-1 with TRBJ1-1, with a weak D call TRBD1 (5 bases). The CDR3 contains 12 residues. Deletions cut 5 bases from V and 5 bases from J, with 12 bases between. Germline CDR1 DFQATT, CDR2 SNEGSKA (reference sequence). CDR3 nucleotide sequence: TGCAGTGCTGGGGTGGGGGGTACTGAAGCTTTCTTT. Residues: CSAGVGGTEAFF.

CDR3 nucleotide sequence: TGTGCCATCAGTGATAGGGGTGGGGACGAGCAGTACTTC. Residues: CAISDRGGDEQYF. The chain uses TRBV10-3 and TRBJ2-7; perhaps TRBD1 as D (5 bases). CDR1 and CDR2 from the germline V gene are ENHRY and SYGVKD. This CDR3 is 13 amino acids long. V was cut by 3 bases and J by 5 bases, with 11 bases left in between.

Only a few counts were recorded for this clonotype. This rearrangement joins TRBV27 to TRBJ1-2, with D uncertain. Trimming pared 9 bases from V and 4 bases from J, leaving 6 bases between. CDR3 size: 10 residues. Looked up from germline, CDR1 is MNHEY and CDR2 is SMNVEV (reference sequence). Here the CDR3 DNA reads TGTGCCAGACAGATCTATGGCTACACCTTC. Protein sequence: CARQIYGYTF.

This clonotype was counted between two and nine times. J is TRBJ2-1 and V is TRBV27; tentative D call: TRBD1 (5 bases). Trimming took off 0 bases at V and 6 bases at J, with 9 bases between the two ends. The CDR3 spans 14 residues. Germline V gene data show CDR1 as MNHEY and CDR2 as SMNVEV (reference sequence). The CDR3, as DNA: TGTGCCAGCAGTTTATCCCCCAGGGTCAATGAGCAGTTCTTC. Translated, it gives CASSLSPRVNEQFF.

The rearrangement joins TRBV10-2 to TRBJ1-6; weak D call: TRBD1 (5 bases). The CDR3 is 16 residues long. V was shortened by 7 bases and J by 9 bases, with 22 bases between the two germline ends. Germline V lookup: CDR1 WSHSY, CDR2 SAAADI. CDR3 DNA: TGCGCCAGCAAGGAGTTTTATAGACAGAAATCTTCACCCCTCCACTTT. Its translation is CASKEFYRQKSSPLHF.

CDR3 in amino acids: CMTRTSSYEQYF. For the CDR3, the DNA is TGCATGACCCGGACTAGCAGCTACGAGCAGTACTTC. V usage is TRBV20-1 and J usage is TRBJ2-7; 8 nucleotides agree with TRBD2. CDR1 and CDR2 (germline): DFQATT, SNEGSKA (reference sequence). The CDR3 covers 12 residues.

This clonotype occurred a few times. The V call is TRBV5-1, the J call TRBJ2-5; possible D gene TRBD1, 5 bases. The CDR3 runs to 13 residues. Trimming took off 4 bases at V and 1 base at J, with 8 bases between the two ends. CDR1 and CDR2 from the germline V gene are SGHRS and YFSETQ. CDR3 DNA: TGCGCCAGCAGCCGACAGTCCCAAGAGACCCAGTACTTC. It translates to CASSRQSQETQYF. Variable domain in full (rest from reference TRBV5-1 and TRBJ2-5): KAGVTQTPRYLIKTRGQQVTLSCSPISGHRSVSWYQQTPGQGLQFLFEYFSETQRNKGNFPGRFSGRQFSNSRSEMNVSTLELGDSALYLCASSRQSQETQYFGPGTRLLVL.

The J gene is TRBJ1-6, the V gene TRBV20-1; 10 bases are shared with TRBD1. CDR1 and CDR2 from the germline V gene are DFQATT and SNEGSKA (reference sequence). The V segment lost 6 bases and the J segment 10 bases; nucleotides outside the gene matches: 6. This CDR3 is 13 amino acids long. CDR3 protein: CSAGGTGESPLHF. The DNA for the CDR3 is TGCAGTGCGGGGGGGACAGGGGAATCACCCCTCCACTTT.

This clonotype was observed at least ten times. The J gene is TRBJ1-5, the V gene TRBV9, with D possibly TRBD1 on 5 matching bases. V lost 5 bases and J lost 5, with 14 bases in between. This CDR3 is 14 amino acids long. Germline CDR1 reads SGDLS; CDR2 reads YYNGEE. Here the CDR3 DNA reads TGTGCCAGCAGTGTGGAGGGAGGGGATCAGCCCCAGCATTTT. The encoded protein is CASSVEGGDQPQHF.